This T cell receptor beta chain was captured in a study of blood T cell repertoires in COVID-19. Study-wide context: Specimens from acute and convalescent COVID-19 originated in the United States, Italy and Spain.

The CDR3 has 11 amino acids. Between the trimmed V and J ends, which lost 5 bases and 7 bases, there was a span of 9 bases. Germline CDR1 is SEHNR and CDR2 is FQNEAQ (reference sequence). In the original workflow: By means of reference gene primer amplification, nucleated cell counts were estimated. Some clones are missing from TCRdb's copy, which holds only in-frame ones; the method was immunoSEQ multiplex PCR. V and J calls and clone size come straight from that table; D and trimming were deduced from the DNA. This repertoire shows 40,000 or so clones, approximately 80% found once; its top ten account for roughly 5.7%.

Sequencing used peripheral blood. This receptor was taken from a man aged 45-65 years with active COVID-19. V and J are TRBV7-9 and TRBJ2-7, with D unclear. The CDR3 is CASSTWAEQYF. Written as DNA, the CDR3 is TGTGCCAGCAGCACTTGGGCAGAGCAGTACTTC.